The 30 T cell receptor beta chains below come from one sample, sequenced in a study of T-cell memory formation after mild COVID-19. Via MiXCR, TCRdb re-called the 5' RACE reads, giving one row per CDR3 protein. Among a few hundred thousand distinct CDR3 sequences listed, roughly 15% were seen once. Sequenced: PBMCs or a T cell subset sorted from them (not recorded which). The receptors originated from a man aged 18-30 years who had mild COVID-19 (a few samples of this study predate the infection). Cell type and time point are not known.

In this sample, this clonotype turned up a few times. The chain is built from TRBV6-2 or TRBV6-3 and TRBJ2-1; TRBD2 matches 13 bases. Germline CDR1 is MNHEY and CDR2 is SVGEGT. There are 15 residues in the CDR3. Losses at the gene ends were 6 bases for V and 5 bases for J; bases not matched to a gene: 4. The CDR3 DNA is TGTGCCAGCAGGACTAGCGGGGGGTTGGACAATGAGCAGTTCTTC. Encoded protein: CASRTSGGLDNEQFF.

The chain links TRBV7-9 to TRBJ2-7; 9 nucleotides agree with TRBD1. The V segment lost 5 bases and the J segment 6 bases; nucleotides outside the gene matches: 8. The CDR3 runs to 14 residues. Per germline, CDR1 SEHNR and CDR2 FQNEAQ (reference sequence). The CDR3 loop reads CASSAPMTGGEQYV. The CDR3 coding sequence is TGTGCCAGCAGCGCCCCCATGACAGGGGGCGAGCAGTACGTC.

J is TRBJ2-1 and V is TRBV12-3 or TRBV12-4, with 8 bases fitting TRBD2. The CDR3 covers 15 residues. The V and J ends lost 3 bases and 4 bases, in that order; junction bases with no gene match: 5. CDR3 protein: CASSFLPGGYNEQFF. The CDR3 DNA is TGTGCCAGCAGTTTCCTCCCGGGGGGGTACAATGAGCAGTTCTTC.

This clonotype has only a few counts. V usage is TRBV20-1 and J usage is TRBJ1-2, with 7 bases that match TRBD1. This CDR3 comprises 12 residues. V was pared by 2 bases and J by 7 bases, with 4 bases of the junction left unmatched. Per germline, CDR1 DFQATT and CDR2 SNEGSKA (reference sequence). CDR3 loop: CSARSGGGGYTF. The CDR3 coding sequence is TGCAGTGCTAGATCAGGGGGAGGTGGCTACACCTTC.

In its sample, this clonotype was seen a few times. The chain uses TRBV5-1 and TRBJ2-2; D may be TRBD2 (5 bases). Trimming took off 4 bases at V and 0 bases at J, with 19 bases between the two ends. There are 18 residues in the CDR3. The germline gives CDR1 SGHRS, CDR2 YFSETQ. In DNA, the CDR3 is TGCGCCAGCAGCCCGGGGTCCCCGTCATCCGCGAACACCGGGGAGCTGTTTTTT. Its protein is CASSPGSPSSANTGELFF.

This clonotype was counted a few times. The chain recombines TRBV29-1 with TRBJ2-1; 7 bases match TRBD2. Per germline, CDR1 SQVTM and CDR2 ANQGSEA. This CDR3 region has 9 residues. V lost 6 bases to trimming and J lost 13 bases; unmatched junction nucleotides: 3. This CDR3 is CSVGDYQFF. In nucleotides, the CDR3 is TGCAGCGTGGGGGACTATCAGTTCTTC.

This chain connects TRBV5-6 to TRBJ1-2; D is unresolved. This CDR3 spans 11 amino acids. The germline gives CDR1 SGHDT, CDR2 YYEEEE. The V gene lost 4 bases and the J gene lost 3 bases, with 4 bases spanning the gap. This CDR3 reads CASSADYGYTF. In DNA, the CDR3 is TGTGCCAGCAGCGCCGACTATGGCTACACCTTC.

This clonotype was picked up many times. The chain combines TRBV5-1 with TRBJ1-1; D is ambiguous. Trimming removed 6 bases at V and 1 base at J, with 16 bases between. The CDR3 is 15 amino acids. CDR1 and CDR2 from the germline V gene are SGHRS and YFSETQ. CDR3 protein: CASIPTPAENTEAFF. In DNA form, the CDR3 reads TGCGCCAGCATACCAACCCCGGCCGAGAACACTGAAGCTTTCTTT. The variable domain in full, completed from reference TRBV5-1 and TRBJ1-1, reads KAGVTQTPRYLIKTRGQQVTLSCSPISGHRSVSWYQQTPGQGLQFLFEYFSETQRNKGNFPGRFSGRQFSNSRSEMNVSTLELGDSALYLCASIPTPAENTEAFFGQGTRLTVV.

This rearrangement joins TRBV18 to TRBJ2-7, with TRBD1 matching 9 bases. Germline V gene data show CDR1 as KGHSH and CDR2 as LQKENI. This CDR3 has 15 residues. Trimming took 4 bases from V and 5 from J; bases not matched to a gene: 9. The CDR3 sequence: CASSRRDRVSHEQYF. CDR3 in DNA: TGTGCCAGCTCACGAAGGGACAGGGTCTCTCACGAGCAGTACTTC.

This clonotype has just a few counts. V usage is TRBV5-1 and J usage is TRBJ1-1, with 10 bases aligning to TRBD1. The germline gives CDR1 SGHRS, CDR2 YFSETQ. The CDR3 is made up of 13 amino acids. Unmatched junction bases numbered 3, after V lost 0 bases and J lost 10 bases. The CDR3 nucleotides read TGCGCCAGCAGCTTGGCCAGGACAGGGGGAGCTTTCTTT. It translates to CASSLARTGGAFF.

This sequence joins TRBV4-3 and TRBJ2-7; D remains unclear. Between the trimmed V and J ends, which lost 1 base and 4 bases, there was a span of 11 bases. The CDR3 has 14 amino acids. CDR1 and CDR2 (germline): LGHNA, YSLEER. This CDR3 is CASSQVGIGYEQYF. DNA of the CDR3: TGCGCCAGCAGCCAAGTGGGGATCGGTTACGAGCAGTACTTC.

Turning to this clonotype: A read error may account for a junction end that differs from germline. For the CDR3, the DNA is TGTGCCAGCAGCCCTCCGGGGGACAGGGGAAAAACGGCTTTC. Translated, it gives CASSPPGDRGKTAF. The V call is TRBV6-5, the J call TRBJ1-2; 10 bases are shared with TRBD1. This CDR3 is 14 amino acids long. Germline V gene data show CDR1 as MNHEY and CDR2 as SVGAGI.

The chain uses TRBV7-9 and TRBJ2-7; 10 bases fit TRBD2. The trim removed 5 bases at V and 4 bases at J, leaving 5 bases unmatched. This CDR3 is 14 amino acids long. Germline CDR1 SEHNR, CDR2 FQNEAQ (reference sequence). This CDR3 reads CASSPSGLAYEQYF. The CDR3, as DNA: TGTGCCAGCAGCCCATCGGGACTAGCGTACGAGCAGTACTTC. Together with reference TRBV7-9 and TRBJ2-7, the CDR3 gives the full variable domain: DTGVSQNPRHKITKRGQNVTFRCDPISEHNRLYWYRQTLGQGPEFLTYFQNEAQLEKSRLLSDRFSAERPKGSFSTLEIQRTEQGDSAMYLCASSPSGLAYEQYFGPGTRLTVT.

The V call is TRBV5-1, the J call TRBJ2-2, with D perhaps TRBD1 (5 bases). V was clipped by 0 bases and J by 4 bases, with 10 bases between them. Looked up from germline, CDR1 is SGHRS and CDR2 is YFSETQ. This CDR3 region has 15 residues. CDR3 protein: CASSLGQGTTGELFF. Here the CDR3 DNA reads TGCGCCAGCAGCTTGGGTCAGGGCACCACCGGGGAGCTGTTTTTT. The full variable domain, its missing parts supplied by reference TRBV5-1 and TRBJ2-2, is KAGVTQTPRYLIKTRGQQVTLSCSPISGHRSVSWYQQTPGQGLQFLFEYFSETQRNKGNFPGRFSGRQFSNSRSEMNVSTLELGDSALYLCASSLGQGTTGELFFGEGSRLTVL.

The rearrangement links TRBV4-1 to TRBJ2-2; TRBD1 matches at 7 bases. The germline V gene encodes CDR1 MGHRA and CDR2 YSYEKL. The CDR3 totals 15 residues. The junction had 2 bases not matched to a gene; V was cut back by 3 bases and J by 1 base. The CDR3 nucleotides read TGCGCCAGCAGCCACCGACAGGGGAACACCGGGGAGCTGTTTTTT. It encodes CASSHRQGNTGELFF.

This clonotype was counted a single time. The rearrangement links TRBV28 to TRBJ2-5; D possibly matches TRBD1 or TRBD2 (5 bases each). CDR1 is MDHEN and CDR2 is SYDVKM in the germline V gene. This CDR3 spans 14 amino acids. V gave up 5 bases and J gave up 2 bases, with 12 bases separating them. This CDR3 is CASSHGTGQETQYF. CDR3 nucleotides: TGTGCCAGCAGTCACGGGACGGGACAAGAGACCCAGTACTTC.

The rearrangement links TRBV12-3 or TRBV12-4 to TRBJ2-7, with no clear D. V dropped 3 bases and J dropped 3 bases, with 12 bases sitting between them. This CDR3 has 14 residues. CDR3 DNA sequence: TGTGCCAGCAGTTTCCAGTCCTTGCGCTACGAGCAGTACTTC. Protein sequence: CASSFQSLRYEQYF.

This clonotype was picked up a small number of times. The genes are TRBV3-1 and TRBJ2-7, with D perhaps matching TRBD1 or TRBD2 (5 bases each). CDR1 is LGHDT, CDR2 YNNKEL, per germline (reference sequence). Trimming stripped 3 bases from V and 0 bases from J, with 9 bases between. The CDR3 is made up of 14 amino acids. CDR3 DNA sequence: TGTGCCAGCAGCCATCCAGGGAGCTCCTACGAGCAGTACTTC. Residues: CASSHPGSSYEQYF.

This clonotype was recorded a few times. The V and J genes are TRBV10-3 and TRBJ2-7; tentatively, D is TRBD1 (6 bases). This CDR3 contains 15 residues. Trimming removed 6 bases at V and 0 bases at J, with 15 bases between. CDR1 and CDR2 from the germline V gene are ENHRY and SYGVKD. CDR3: CAIRGTFPYSYEQYV. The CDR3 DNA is TGTGCCATCAGAGGGACATTTCCTTACTCCTACGAGCAGTACGTC.

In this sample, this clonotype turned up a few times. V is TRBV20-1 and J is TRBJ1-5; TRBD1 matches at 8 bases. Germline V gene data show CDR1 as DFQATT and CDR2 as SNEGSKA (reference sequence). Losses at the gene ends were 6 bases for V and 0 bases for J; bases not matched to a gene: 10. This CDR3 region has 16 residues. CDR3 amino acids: CSAPGTGPYSNQPQHF. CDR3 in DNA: TGCAGTGCCCCCGGGACAGGTCCTTATAGCAATCAGCCCCAGCATTTT.

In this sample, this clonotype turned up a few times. The CDR3 here is CASSFYRGGARQETQYF. The CDR3 region has the DNA TGCGCCAGCAGCTTCTACAGGGGCGGGGCACGGCAAGAGACCCAGTACTTC. The rearrangement links TRBV5-1 to TRBJ2-5; a possible D gene is TRBD1 (7 bases). Germline V gives CDR1 SGHRS, CDR2 YFSETQ. Trimming shortened V by 2 bases and J by 2 bases, and 19 bases separated the two germline ends. The length of the CDR3 is 17 residues.

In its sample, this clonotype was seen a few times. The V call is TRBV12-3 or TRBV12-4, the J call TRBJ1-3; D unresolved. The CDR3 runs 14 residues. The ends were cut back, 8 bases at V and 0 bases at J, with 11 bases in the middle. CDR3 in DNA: TGTGCCAGCTCGCTAGGCCTCTCTGGAAACACCATATATTTT. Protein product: CASSLGLSGNTIYF.

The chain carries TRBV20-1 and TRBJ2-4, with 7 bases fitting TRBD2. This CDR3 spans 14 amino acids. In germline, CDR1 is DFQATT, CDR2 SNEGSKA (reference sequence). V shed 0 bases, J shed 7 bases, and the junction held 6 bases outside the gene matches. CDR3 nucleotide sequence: TGCAGTGCTAGAGATTCTCCCGGGAGGAACATTCAGTACTTC. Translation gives CSARDSPGRNIQYF.

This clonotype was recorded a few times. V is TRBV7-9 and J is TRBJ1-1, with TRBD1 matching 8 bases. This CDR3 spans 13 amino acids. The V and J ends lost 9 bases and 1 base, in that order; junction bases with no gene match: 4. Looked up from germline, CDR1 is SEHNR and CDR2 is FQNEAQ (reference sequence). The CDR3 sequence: CASTGQANTEAFF. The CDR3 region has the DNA TGTGCCAGTACGGGACAGGCGAACACTGAAGCTTTCTTT.

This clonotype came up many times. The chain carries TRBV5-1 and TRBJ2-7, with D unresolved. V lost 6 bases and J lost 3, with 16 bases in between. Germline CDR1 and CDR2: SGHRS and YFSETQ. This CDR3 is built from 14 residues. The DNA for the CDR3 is TGCGCCAGCAAGATCTCCGTAGCTAGCTACGAGCAGTACTTC. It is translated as CASKISVASYEQYF.

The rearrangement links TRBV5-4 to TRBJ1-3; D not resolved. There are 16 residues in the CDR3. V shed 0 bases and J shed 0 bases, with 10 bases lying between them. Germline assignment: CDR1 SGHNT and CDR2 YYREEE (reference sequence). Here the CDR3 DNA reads TGTGCCAGCAGCTTGGTACTGGACCTCTCTGGAAACACCATATATTTT. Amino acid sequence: CASSLVLDLSGNTIYF. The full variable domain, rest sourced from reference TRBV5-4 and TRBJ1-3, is ETGVTQSPTHLIKTRGQQVTLRCSSQSGHNTVSWYQQALGQGPQFIFQYYREEENGRGNFPPRFSGLQFPNYSSELNVNALELDDSALYLCASSLVLDLSGNTIYFGEGSWLTVV.

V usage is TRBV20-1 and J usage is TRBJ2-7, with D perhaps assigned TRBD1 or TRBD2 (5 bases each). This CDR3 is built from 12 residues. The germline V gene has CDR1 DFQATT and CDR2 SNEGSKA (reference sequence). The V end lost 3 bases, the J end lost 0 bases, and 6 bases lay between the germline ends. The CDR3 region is CSARGVSYEQYF. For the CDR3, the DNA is TGCAGTGCTAGGGGGGTCTCCTACGAGCAGTACTTC.

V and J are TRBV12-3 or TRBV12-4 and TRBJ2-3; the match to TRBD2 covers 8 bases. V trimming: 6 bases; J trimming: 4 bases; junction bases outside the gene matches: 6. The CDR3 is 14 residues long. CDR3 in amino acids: CASSWGLGADTQYF. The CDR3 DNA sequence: TGTGCCAGCAGCTGGGGACTAGGCGCAGATACGCAGTATTTT.

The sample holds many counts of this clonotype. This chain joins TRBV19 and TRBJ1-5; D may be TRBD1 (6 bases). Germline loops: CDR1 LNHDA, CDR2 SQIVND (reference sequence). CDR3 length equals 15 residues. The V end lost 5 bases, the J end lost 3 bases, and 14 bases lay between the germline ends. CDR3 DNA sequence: TGTGCCAGTAGTCCTAGACAGGCCTACAATCAGCCCCAGCATTTT. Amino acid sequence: CASSPRQAYNQPQHF.

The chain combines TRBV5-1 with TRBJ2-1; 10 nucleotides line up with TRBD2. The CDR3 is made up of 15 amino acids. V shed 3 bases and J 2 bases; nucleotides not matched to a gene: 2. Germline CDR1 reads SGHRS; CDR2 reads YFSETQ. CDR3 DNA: TGCGCCAGCAGCTGGAGCGGGGGGGCCTACAATGAGCAGTTCTTC. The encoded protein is CASSWSGGAYNEQFF.